The 27 T cell receptor beta chains presented below share a single source sample, sequenced in a study of regulatory T cells in long-lasting Graves disease. Arm-PCR of CDR3 regions and iRepertoire HTBI primers were the basis on which TCR beta libraries were built. TCRdb re-called the multiplex PCR reads with MiXCR, one entry per CDR3 protein. This table has some 340,000 distinct CDR3 sequences, 12% appearing once. Described time point: newly diagnosed GD, antithyroid drugs for less than 3 months. The TCR library was made from RNA that had been extracted from PBMCs in TRIzol. The same sample was also studied in work on T cells in Graves' hyperthyroidism and ophthalmopathy.

Sequencing used peripheral blood mononuclear cells (PBMCs), obtained at new diagnosis, from a patient treated with antithyroid drugs. The receptors come from a woman aged 18-29 years with Graves disease.

This clonotype was seen repeatedly, ten times or more. This chain connects TRBV6-1 to TRBJ2-7; TRBD1 might be the D (5 bases). Germline lookup yields CDR1 MNHNS and CDR2 SASEGT. The V gene lost 6 bases and the J gene lost 4 bases, with 16 bases spanning the gap. The CDR3 has 14 residues. The CDR3 is CASSRWGGTYEQYF. The CDR3 bases are TGTGCCAGCAGCCGGTGGGGCGGAACTTACGAGCAGTACTTC.

This clonotype was seen more than once but under ten times. The chain has TRBV19 and TRBJ2-1; 7 bases line up with TRBD2. Germline V gives CDR1 LNHDA, CDR2 SQIVND (reference sequence). Unmatched junction bases numbered 10, after V lost 8 bases and J lost 6 bases. This CDR3 is built from 14 residues. This CDR3 is CASCPSGEVNEQFF. The CDR3 nucleotides are TGTGCCAGTTGTCCTAGCGGAGAGGTCAATGAGCAGTTCTTC.

This clonotype was detected a few times. V and J are TRBV9 and TRBJ2-1, with 8 positions matching TRBD1. The DNA end is more similar to TRBJ2-5, so the J call may be wrong. The CDR3 is made up of 14 amino acids. Germline CDR1 is SGDLS and CDR2 is YYNGEE. CDR3 bases: TGTGCCAGCAGCGTATCAGGGGGCAAAGAGACCCAGTACTTC. This gives the protein CASSVSGGKETQYF.

The sample holds many counts of this clonotype. The gene calls are TRBV30 and TRBJ2-5; D remains unclear. The CDR3 runs to 11 residues. CDR1 is GTSNPN, CDR2 SVGIG, per germline (reference sequence). Trimming took off 2 bases at V and 5 bases at J, with 6 bases between the two ends. The CDR3: CAWSRVETQYF. For the CDR3, the DNA is TGTGCCTGGAGTAGAGTGGAGACCCAGTACTTC.

This clonotype came up many times. The rearrangement links TRBV28 to TRBJ2-2; D possibly corresponds to TRBD2 (6 bases). V was shortened by 4 bases and J by 1 base, with 28 bases between the two germline ends. Per germline, CDR1 MDHEN and CDR2 SYDVKM. The CDR3 extends over 21 amino acids. The CDR3 is CASSSTQLPGLPFRNTGELFF. DNA of the CDR3: TGTGCCAGCAGTTCCACGCAACTCCCGGGACTCCCTTTCAGGAACACCGGGGAGCTGTTTTTT.

This clonotype was observed at least ten times. V gene TRBV6-2 or TRBV6-3 combines with J gene TRBJ1-2; D is uncertain. V lost 5 bases to trimming and J lost 2 bases, with 6 bases between them. The CDR3 totals 12 residues. In germline, CDR1 is MNHEY, CDR2 SVGEGT. The CDR3 spells CASSQANYGYTF. Written as DNA, the CDR3 is TGTGCCAGCAGTCAAGCAAACTATGGCTACACCTTC.

In regard to this clonotype: Given a much more abundant clone one base away, this may be a read error. CDR3 loop: CASSYSIRELARNIQYF. The CDR3 coding sequence is TGTGCCAGCAGTTACTCGATTCGTGAACTAGCCAGAAACATTCAGTACTTC. This chain uses TRBV6-6 with TRBJ2-4, with a weak D call TRBD2 (6 bases). Per the germline V gene, CDR1 is MNHNY and CDR2 is SVGAGI (reference sequence). The length of the CDR3 is 17 residues.

This clonotype was detected a few times. This sequence joins TRBV6-5 and TRBJ1-5, with D unresolved. The length of the CDR3 is 13 residues. CDR1 and CDR2 from the germline V gene are MNHEY and SVGAGI. V gave up 1 base and J gave up 12 bases, with 13 bases separating them. The CDR3 loop is CASSYLRARLQHF. CDR3 coding DNA: TGTGCCAGCAGTTACTTACGGGCCCGGCTCCAGCATTTT.

The genes are TRBV20-1 and TRBJ1-6; TRBD1 agrees at 9 bases. CDR1 is DFQATT and CDR2 is SNEGSKA in the germline V gene (reference sequence). The V and J ends lost 2 bases and 7 bases, in that order; junction bases with no gene match: 9. The length of the CDR3 is 16 residues. As DNA, the CDR3 is TGCAGTGCTAGAAGGACAGGGGTAGGAGGGAATTCACCCCTCCACTTT. It translates to CSARRTGVGGNSPLHF.

This clonotype was recorded a few times. The V gene is TRBV12-5, the J gene TRBJ2-5; perhaps TRBD2 as D (6 bases). The germline V gene encodes CDR1 LGHNT and CDR2 FRNRAP. CDR3 length: 14 amino acids. Trimming stripped 9 bases from V and 1 base from J, with 15 bases between. In DNA form, the CDR3 reads TGTGCTAGCGGTAAGGCGGGGCCCCAAGAGACCCAGTACTTC. This sequence encodes CASGKAGPQETQYF.

There are many counts of this clonotype. The chain has TRBV5-1 and TRBJ2-5; TRBD1 aligns across 7 bases. This CDR3 has 15 residues. Looked up from germline, CDR1 is SGHRS and CDR2 is YFSETQ. V was pared by 0 bases and J by 3 bases, with 5 bases of the junction left unmatched. In nucleotides, the CDR3 is TGCGCCAGCAGCTTGGTGGGACAGCCGAAAGAGACCCAGTACTTC. This translates into CASSLVGQPKETQYF.

This clonotype was counted many times. The chain recombines TRBV28 with TRBJ1-1, with a tentative D call TRBD1 (5 bases). The CDR3 runs to 11 residues. The germline V and J ends were trimmed by 3 bases and 8 bases, with 7 bases remaining between them. Germline V gene sequence: CDR1 MDHEN, CDR2 SYDVKM. CDR3 sequence reads: CASSFGHEAFF. The DNA of the CDR3 is TGTGCCAGCAGTTTTGGACACGAAGCTTTCTTT. Complete variable domain (other parts from reference TRBV28 and TRBJ1-1): DVKVTQSSRYLVKRTGEKVFLECVQDMDHENMFWYRQDPGLGLRLIYFSYDVKMKEKGDIPEGYSVSREKKERFSLILESASTNQTSMYLCASSFGHEAFFGQGTRLTVV.

This clonotype was seen ten or more times. The CDR3 spells CASGTRGEAFF. The CDR3, as DNA: TGTGCTAGTGGTACCAGGGGTGAAGCTTTCTTT. The chain employs TRBV12-5 and TRBJ1-1, with D possibly TRBD1 on 6 matching bases. CDR3 size: 11 residues. V dropped 5 bases and J dropped 7 bases, with 8 bases sitting between them. CDR1 LGHNT and CDR2 FRNRAP come from the germline V gene.

A remark on this clonotype: A read error may account for a junction end that differs from germline. V gene TRBV27 combines with J gene TRBJ2-3; a possible D gene is TRBD2 (6 bases). Germline-derived CDR1 and CDR2 are MNHEY and SMNVEV (reference sequence). The CDR3 loop spans 17 amino acids. The DNA for the CDR3 is TGTGCCAGCAGTTTAAGCGGGCAGATGAGGTTCACAGATACGCAGTGTTTT. This translates into CASSLSGQMRFTDTQCF.

This clonotype was observed a handful of times. The chain recombines TRBV25-1 with TRBJ2-5; possibly TRBD1 for D (6 bases). Germline-derived CDR1 and CDR2 are MGHDK and SYGVNS. The ends were cut back, 9 bases at V and 7 bases at J, with 18 bases in the middle. The CDR3 contains 13 residues. CDR3 sequence reads: CASRQALVGTQYF. For the CDR3, the DNA is TGTGCCAGTAGACAGGCTCTGGTGGGGACCCAGTACTTC.

This clonotype showed up just a few times. The CDR3 here is CASTGSTGELFF. DNA for the CDR3: TGTGCCAGCACGGGAAGCACCGGGGAGCTGTTTTTT. The chain is built from TRBV6-4 and TRBJ2-2, with a possible D match to TRBD2 (5 bases). The CDR3 is made up of 12 amino acids. Germline loops: CDR1 MRHNA, CDR2 SNTAGT. Trimming took off 7 bases at V and 4 bases at J, with 7 bases between the two ends.

In this sample, this clonotype turned up many times. The chain has TRBV6-1 and TRBJ1-1; D perhaps matches TRBD1 (5 bases). The CDR3 is made up of 13 amino acids. Trimming cost V 5 bases and J 0 bases, with 7 bases left between them. In germline, CDR1 is MNHNS, CDR2 SASEGT. The CDR3 bases are TGTGCCAGCAGTACAGGATTGAACACTGAAGCTTTCTTT. This sequence encodes CASSTGLNTEAFF.

J is TRBJ2-5 and V is TRBV4-2; D unclear. This CDR3 region has 16 residues. The germline CDR1 and CDR2 sequences are LGHNA and YNFKEQ. V was clipped by 1 base and J by 6 bases, with 18 bases between them. CDR3 nucleotides: TGTGCCAGCAGCCAAGTTTTTGCCTTGCGGTCGAAGACCCAGTACTTC. Residues: CASSQVFALRSKTQYF.

The chain has TRBV7-8 and TRBJ2-5; 7 bases align to TRBD1. The CDR3 length is 14 residues. Germline V gene lookup returns CDR1 SGHVS and CDR2 FQNEAQ. J was trimmed by 1 base and V by 6 bases; bases with no gene match: 5. The CDR3 DNA is TGTGCCAGCAGGGCCGGGACAGTCCAAGAGACCCAGTACTTC. It is translated as CASRAGTVQETQYF.

This clonotype was seen repeatedly, ten times or more. The V and J genes are TRBV5-5 and TRBJ2-7, with a possible D match to TRBD1 (5 bases). Trimming removed 4 bases at V and 5 bases at J, with 19 bases between. This CDR3 region has 15 residues. Germline V lookup: CDR1 SGHKS, CDR2 YYEKEE (reference sequence). CDR3 sequence: CASSPTGREKNEQYF. The CDR3 DNA reads as TGTGCCAGCAGCCCCACAGGCAGGGAAAAGAACGAGCAGTACTTC.

This clonotype has ten or more counts. V gene TRBV2 combines with J gene TRBJ2-2; a weak D match, TRBD1 (6 bases). Per germline, CDR1 SNHLY and CDR2 FYNNEI. Trimming stripped 2 bases from V and 1 base from J, with 11 bases between. The CDR3 length is 16 residues. The CDR3 region is CASSEQGLWNTGELFF. The CDR3 DNA reads as TGTGCCAGCAGTGAACAGGGGTTGTGGAACACCGGGGAGCTGTTTTTT.

This clonotype was counted at least ten times. The chain recombines TRBV27 with TRBJ2-7, with TRBD1 matching over 10 bases. The CDR3 has 15 residues. The J segment lost 4 bases and the V segment lost 7 bases, leaving 10 bases of the junction unmatched. CDR1 and CDR2 from the germline V gene are MNHEY and SMNVEV (reference sequence). CDR3 sequence reads: CASTQRQGAKYEQYF. CDR3 nucleotides: TGTGCCAGCACCCAGAGACAGGGGGCAAAGTACGAGCAGTACTTC.

This clonotype was observed at least ten times. V gene TRBV30 combines with J gene TRBJ1-1; 10 bases fit TRBD1. There are 12 residues in the CDR3. The V and J ends lost 6 bases and 5 bases, in that order; junction bases with no gene match: 3. CDR1 GTSNPN and CDR2 SVGIG come from the germline V gene (reference sequence). CDR3 region: CACDRGRTEAFF. The CDR3 DNA sequence: TGTGCCTGCGACAGGGGGCGGACTGAAGCTTTCTTT.

This clonotype has ten or more counts. This rearrangement joins TRBV5-1 to TRBJ2-1; TRBD1 aligns across 12 bases. The CDR3 has 18 amino acids. V was clipped by 2 bases and J by 8 bases; unmatched bases: 14. Per germline, CDR1 SGHRS and CDR2 YFSETQ. CDR3 loop: CASSFSNDGTGGLDEQFF. In nucleotides, the CDR3 is TGCGCCAGCAGCTTTAGCAACGACGGGACAGGGGGCCTCGATGAGCAGTTCTTC.

There are many counts of this clonotype. The chain couples TRBV7-2 to TRBJ2-1, with unresolved D. The CDR3 extends over 12 amino acids. Germline V gene sequence: CDR1 SGHTA, CDR2 FQGNSA. The V end lost 6 bases, the J end lost 10 bases, and 13 bases lay between the germline ends. The CDR3 DNA follows: TGTGCCAGCAGGCTCGCTGGGAAGGAGCAGTTCTTC. Protein product: CASRLAGKEQFF.

Ten or more counts support this clonotype. This chain joins TRBV11-2 and TRBJ2-7, with a possible D match to TRBD1 (6 bases). The CDR3 is 12 amino acids. The ends were cut back, 1 base at V and 12 bases at J, with 13 bases in the middle. Germline lookup yields CDR1 SGHAT and CDR2 FQNNGV. CDR3 loop: CASSLAYLGAYF. CDR3 in DNA: TGTGCCAGCAGCTTAGCTTACTTGGGGGCGTACTTC.

A few counts support this clonotype. The CDR3 DNA is TGTGCCAGCACCTCGCCCCAAGGACAGGGAATCTACGAGCAGTACTTC. Translated, it gives CASTSPQGQGIYEQYF. The rearrangement links TRBV6-1 to TRBJ2-7; 8 nucleotides match TRBD1. Germline V lookup: CDR1 MNHNS, CDR2 SASEGT. V shed 7 bases and J 3 bases; nucleotides not matched to a gene: 14. CDR3 length: 16 residues.